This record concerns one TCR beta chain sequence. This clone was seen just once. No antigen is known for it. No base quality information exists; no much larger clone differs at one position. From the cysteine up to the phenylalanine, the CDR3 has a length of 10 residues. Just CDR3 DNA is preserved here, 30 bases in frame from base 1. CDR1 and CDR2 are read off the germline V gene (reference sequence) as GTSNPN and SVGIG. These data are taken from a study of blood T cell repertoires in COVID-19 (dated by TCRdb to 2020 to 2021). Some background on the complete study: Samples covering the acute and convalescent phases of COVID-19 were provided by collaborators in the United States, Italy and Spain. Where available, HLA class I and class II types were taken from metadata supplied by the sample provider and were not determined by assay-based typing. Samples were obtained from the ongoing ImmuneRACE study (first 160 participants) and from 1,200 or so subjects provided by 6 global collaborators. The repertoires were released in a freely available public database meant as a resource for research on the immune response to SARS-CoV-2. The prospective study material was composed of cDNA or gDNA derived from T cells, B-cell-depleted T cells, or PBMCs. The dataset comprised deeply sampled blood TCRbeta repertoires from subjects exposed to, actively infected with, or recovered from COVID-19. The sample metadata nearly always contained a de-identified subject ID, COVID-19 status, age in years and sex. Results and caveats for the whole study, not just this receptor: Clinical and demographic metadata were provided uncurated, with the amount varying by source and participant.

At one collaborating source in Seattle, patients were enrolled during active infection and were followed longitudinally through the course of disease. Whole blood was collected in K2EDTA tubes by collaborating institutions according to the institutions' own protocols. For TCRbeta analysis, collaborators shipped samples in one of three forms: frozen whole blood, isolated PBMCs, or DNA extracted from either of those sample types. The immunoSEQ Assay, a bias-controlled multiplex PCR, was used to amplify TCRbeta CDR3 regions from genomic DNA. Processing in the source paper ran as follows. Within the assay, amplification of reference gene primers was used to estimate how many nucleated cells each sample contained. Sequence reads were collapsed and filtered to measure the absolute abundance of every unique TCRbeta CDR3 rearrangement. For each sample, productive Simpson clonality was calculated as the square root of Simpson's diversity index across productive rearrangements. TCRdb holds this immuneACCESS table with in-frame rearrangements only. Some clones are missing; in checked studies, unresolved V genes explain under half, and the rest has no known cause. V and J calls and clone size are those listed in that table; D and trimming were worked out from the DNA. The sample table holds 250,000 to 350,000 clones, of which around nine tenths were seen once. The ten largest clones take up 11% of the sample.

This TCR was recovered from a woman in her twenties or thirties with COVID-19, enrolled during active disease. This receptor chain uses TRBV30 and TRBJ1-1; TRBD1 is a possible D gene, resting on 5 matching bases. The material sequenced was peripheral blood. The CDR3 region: CRGWYTEAFF. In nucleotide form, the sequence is TGTAGGGGCTGGTACACTGAAGCTTTCTTT.